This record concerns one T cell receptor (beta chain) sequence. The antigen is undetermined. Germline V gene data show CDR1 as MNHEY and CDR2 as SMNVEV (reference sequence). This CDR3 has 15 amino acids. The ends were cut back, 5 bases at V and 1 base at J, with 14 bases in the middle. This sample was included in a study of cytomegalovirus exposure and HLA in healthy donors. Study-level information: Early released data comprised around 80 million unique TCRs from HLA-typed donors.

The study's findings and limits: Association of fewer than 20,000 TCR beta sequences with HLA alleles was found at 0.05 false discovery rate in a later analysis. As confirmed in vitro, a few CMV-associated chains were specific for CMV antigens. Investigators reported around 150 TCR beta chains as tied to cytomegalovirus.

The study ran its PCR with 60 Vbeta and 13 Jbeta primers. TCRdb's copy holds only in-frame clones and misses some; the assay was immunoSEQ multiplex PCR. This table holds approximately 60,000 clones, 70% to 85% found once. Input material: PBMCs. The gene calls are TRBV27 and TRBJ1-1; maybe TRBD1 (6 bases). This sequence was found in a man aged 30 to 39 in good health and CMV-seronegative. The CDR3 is CASSLKTGTNTEAFF. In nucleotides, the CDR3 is TGTGCCAGCAGTCTTAAAACAGGGACGAACACTGAAGCTTTCTTT.